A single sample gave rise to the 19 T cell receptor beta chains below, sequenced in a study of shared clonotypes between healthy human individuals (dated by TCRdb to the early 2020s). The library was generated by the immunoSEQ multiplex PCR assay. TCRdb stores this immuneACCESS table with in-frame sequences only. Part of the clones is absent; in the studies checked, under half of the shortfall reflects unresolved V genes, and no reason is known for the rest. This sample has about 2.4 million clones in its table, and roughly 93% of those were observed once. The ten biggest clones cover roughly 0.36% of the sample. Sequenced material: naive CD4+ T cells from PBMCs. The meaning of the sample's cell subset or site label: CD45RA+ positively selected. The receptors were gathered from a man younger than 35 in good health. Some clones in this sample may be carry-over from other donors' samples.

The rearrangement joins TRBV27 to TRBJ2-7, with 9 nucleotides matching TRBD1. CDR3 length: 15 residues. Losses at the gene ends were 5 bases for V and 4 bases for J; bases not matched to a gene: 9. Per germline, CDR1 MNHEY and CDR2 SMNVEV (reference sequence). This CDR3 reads CASSRAPGQGYEQYF. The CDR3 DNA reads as TGTGCCAGCAGTCGAGCGCCGGGACAGGGTTACGAGCAGTACTTC.

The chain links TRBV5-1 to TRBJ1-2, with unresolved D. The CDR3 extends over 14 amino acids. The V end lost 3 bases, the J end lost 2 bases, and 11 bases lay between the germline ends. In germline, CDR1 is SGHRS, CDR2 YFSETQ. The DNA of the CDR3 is TGCGCCAGCAGCTCTGGTAATATCAACTATGGCTACACCTTC. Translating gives CASSSGNINYGYTF.

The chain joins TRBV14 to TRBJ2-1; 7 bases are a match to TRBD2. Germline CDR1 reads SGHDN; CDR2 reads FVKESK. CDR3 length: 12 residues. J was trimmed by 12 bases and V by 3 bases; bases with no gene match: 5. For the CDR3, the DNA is TGTGCCAGCAGCCATCTTCCGGGGGGGCAGTTCTTC. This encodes CASSHLPGGQFF. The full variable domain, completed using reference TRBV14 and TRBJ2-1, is EAGVTQFPSHSVIEKGQTVTLRCDPISGHDNLYWYRRVMGKEIKFLLHFVKESKQDESGMPNNRFLAERTGGTYSTLKVQPAELEDSGVYFCASSHLPGGQFFGPGTRLTVL.

CDR3 sequence (DNA): TGTGCCAGCAGTCCCTTTAAAGGGATAACTGGGGCCAACGTCCTGACTTTC. Its protein product is CASSPFKGITGANVLTF. This chain joins TRBV28 and TRBJ2-6, with no clear D. Germline values: CDR1 MDHEN, CDR2 SYDVKM. Trimming pared 5 bases from V and 2 bases from J, leaving 16 bases between. The CDR3 loop spans 17 amino acids.

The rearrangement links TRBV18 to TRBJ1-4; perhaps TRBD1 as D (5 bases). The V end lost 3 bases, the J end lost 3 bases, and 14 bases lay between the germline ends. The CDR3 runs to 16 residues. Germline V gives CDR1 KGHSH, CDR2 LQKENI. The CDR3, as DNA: TGTGCCAGCTCACCGACGACAGCAGGACCTAATGAAAAACTGTTTTTT. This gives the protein CASSPTTAGPNEKLFF.

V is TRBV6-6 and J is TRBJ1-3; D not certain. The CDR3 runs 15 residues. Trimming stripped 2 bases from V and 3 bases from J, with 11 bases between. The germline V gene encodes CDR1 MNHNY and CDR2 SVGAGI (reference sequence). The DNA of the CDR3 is TGTGCCAGCAGTTACGGTCTGGCGGATGGAAACACCATATATTTT. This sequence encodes CASSYGLADGNTIYF.

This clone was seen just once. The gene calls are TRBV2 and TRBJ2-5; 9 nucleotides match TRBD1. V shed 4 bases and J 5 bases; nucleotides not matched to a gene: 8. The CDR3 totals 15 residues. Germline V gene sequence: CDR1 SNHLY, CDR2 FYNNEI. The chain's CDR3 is CASSVLGQGGETQYF. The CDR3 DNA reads TGTGCCAGCAGTGTTTTGGGACAGGGCGGGGAGACCCAGTACTTC. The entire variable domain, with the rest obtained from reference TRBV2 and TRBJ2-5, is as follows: EPEVTQTPSHQVTQMGQEVILRCVPISNHLYFYWYRQILGQKVEFLVSFYNNEISEKSEIFDDQFSVERPDGSNFTLKIRSTKLEDSAMYFCASSVLGQGGETQYFGPGTRLLVL.

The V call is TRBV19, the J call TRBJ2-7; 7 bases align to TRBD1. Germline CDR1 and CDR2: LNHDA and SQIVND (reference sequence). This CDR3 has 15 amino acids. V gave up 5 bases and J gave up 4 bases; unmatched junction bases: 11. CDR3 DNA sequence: TGTGCCAGTAGTCTATCCGGGACAGTCAATTACGAGCAGTACTTC. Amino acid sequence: CASSLSGTVNYEQYF.

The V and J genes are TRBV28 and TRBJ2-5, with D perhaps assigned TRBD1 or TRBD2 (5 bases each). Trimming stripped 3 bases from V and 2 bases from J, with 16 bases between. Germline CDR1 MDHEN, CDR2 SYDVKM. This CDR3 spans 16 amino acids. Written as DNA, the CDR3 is TGTGCCAGCAGTTTGGTTTCCGGGACCAAACAAGAGACCCAGTACTTC. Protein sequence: CASSLVSGTKQETQYF.

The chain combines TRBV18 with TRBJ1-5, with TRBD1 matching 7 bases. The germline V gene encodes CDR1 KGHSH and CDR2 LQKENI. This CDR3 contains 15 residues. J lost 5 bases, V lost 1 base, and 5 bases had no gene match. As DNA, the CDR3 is TGTGCCAGCTCACCACAGCGACAGGGTGATCAGCCCCAGCATTTT. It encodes CASSPQRQGDQPQHF.

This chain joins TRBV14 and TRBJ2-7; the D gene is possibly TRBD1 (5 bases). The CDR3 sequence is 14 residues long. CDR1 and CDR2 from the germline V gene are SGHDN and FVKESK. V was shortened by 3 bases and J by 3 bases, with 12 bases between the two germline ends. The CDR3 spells CASSHYGQVYEQYF. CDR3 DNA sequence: TGTGCCAGCAGCCACTATGGACAAGTCTACGAGCAGTACTTC. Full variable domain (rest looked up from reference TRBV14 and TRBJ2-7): EAGVTQFPSHSVIEKGQTVTLRCDPISGHDNLYWYRRVMGKEIKFLLHFVKESKQDESGMPNNRFLAERTGGTYSTLKVQPAELEDSGVYFCASSHYGQVYEQYFGPGTRLTVT.

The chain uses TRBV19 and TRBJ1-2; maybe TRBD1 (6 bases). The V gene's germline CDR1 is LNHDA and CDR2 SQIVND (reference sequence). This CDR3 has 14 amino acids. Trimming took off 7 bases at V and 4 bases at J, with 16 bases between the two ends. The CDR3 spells CASKLGRGVYGYTF. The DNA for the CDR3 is TGTGCCAGTAAGCTAGGCAGGGGTGTCTATGGCTACACCTTC.

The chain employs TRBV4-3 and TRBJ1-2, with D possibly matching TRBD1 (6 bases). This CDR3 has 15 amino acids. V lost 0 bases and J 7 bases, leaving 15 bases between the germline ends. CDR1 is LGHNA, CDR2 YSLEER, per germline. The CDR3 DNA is TGCGCCAGCAGCCAAGAAGCGGGGGGCGCGGTTGGCTACACCTTC. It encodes CASSQEAGGAVGYTF.

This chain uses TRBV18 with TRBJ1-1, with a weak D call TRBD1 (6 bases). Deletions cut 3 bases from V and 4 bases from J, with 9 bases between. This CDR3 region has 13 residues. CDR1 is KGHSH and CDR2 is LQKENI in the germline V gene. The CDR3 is CASSPKQGTEAFF. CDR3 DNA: TGTGCCAGCTCACCGAAACAGGGCACTGAAGCTTTCTTT.

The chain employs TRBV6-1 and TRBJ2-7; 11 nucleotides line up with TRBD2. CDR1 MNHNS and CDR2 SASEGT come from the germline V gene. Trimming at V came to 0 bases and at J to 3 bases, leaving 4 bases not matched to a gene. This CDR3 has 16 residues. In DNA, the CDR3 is TGTGCCAGCAGTGAAGCATCTAGCGGGGGGTTCTACGAGCAGTACTTC. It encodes CASSEASSGGFYEQYF.

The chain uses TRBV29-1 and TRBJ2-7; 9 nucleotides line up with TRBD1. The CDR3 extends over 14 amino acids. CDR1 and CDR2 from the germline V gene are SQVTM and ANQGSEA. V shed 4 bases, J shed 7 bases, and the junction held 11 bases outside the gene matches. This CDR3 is CSVVRTGEHREQYF. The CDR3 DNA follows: TGCAGCGTTGTGCGGACAGGGGAGCATCGAGAGCAGTACTTC.

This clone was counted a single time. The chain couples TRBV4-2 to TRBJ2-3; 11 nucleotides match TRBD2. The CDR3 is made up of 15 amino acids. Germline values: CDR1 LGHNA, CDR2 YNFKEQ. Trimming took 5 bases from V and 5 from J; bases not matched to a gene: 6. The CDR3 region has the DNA TGTGCCAGCAGCTATACTAGCGGGAGAGAAGATACGCAGTATTTT. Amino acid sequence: CASSYTSGREDTQYF.

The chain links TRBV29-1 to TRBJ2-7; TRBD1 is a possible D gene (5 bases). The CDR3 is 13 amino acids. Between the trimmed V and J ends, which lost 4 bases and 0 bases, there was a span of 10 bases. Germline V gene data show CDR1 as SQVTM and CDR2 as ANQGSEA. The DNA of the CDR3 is TGCAGCGTTGGGGGCCGATACTCCTACGAGCAGTACTTC. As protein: CSVGGRYSYEQYF.

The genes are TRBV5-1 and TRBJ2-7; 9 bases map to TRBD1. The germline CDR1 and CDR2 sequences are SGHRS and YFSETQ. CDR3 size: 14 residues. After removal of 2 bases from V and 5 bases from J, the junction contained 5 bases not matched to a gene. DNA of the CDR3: TGCGCCAGCAGCTTAAGGACAGGGGTGGACGAGCAGTACTTC. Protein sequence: CASSLRTGVDEQYF.